These T cell receptor beta chains were read from a single sample in a study of blood T cell repertoires in COVID-19. TCRdb's copy holds only in-frame clones and misses some; the assay was immunoSEQ multiplex PCR. The sample contains nearly 350,000 clones, roughly 90% of which appear only once. The sample taken for sequencing was peripheral blood. The receptors originated from a woman in her sixties or seventies with COVID-19, enrolled during active disease. The conserved cysteine and the conserved F or W are not part of the CDR3 here.

j_gene,v_gene,len,CDR3aa
TRBJ2-2,TRBV29-1,10,SVATGTGELF
TRBJ1-1,TRBV19,11,ASSKDRGPEAF
TRBJ1-3,TRBV7-2,13,ASSFTGGAGNTIY
TRBJ1-1,TRBV27,11,ASSLSRSTEAF
TRBJ2-1,TRBV18,13,ASSQRQGFDNEQF
TRBJ2-7,TRBV15,11,ATSRAVVYEQY
TRBJ2-2,TRBV5-6,13,ASSLLGTNTGELF
TRBJ1-5,TRBV28,10,ASSTSGQPQH
TRBJ1-1,TRBV19,11,ASRKDSYAEAF
TRBJ2-1,TRBV7-2,12,ASTLRQKHNEQF
TRBJ1-2,TRBV4-1,13,ASSQGTGEVYGYT
TRBJ1-2,TRBV5-1,12,ASSLDEGSDGYT
TRBJ1-2,TRBV9,11,ASSPGDNYGYT
TRBJ2-5,TRBV5-1,12,ASIPSPGQETQY
TRBJ1-5,TRBV2,13,ASSGQGYSNQPQH
TRBJ2-2,TRBV7-2,12,ASTPSRGTGELF
TRBJ1-2,TRBV19,14,ASSIGDRARFYGYT
TRBJ1-1,TRBV5-1,9,ASMGGLAAF
TRBJ2-5,TRBV5-1,13,ASSLGQGSRETQY
TRBJ1-2,TRBV30,10,AWEQGGTGYT
TRBJ1-1,TRBV6-5,12,VSRVDSLNTEAF
TRBJ1-2,TRBV7-9,13,ASSLTGFGAYGYT
TRBJ1-6,TRBV27,11,ASSFGYNSPLH
TRBJ1-5,TRBV11-2,14,ASSLGGTGLNQPQH
TRBJ1-2,TRBV1,14,TSSQYRDRIHYGYT
TRBJ2-7,TRBV27,14,ASSLTTWAPTYEQY
TRBJ1-2,TRBV12-3/TRBV12-4,11,ASSPQGSIGYT
TRBJ1-6,TRBV2,13,ASSRGHLGNSPLH
TRBJ2-3,TRBV24-1,14,ATSEPGTRGSDTQY
TRBJ2-3,TRBV6-2/TRBV6-3,14,ASSWLAGGPTDTQY
TRBJ1-2,TRBV5-1,11,ASTATSRQGVT
TRBJ1-1,TRBV28,11,ASSFRGLTEAF
TRBJ2-5,TRBV7-8,14,ASSPQTSGFQETQY
TRBJ1-2,TRBV5-1,11,ASSVNGEGGYT